This TCR beta chain emerged from a study of STAT5B mutations in CD4+ large granular lymphocyte leukemia. With V trimmed by 6 bases and J by 10 bases, 13 bases remained unmatched. The CDR3 extends over 14 amino acids. Germline assignment: CDR1 MNHEY and CDR2 SVGAGI. The assay was run at survey level. The assay was immunoSEQ multiplex PCR, and TCRdb's table has in-frame clones only and misses some. The sample contains around 24,000 clones, about three quarters of which appear only once. Study findings and constraints: CD4-sorted patient repertoires seemed more clonal than healthy CD4+ repertoires.

Points on this clone: The target antigen is unknown.

The chain employs TRBV6-5 and TRBJ1-2; 8 bases agree with TRBD1. This TCR was recovered from a human donor in good health. Sequencing was done on a sample of CD4+ T cells from blood buffy coats. In DNA form, the CDR3 reads TGTGCCAGCAGAGAACAGGGGGGCGCGAGGTCCTACACCTTC. Translation: CASREQGGARSYTF.